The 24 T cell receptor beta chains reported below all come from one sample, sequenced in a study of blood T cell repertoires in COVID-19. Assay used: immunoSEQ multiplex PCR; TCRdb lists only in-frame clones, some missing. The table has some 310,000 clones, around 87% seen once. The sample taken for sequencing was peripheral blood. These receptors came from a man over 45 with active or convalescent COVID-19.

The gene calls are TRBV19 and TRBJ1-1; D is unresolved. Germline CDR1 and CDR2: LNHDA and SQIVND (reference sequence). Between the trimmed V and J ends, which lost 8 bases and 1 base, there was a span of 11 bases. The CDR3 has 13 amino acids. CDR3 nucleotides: TGTGCCAGTTCACCGGCGGCGAACACTGAAGCTTTCTTT. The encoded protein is CASSPAANTEAFF.

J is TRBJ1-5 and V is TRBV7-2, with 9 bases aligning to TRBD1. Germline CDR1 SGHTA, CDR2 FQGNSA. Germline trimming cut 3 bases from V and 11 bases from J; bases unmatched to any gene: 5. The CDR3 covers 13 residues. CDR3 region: CASSFTGGAAQHF. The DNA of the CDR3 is TGTGCCAGCAGCTTCACAGGGGGCGCAGCCCAGCATTTT.

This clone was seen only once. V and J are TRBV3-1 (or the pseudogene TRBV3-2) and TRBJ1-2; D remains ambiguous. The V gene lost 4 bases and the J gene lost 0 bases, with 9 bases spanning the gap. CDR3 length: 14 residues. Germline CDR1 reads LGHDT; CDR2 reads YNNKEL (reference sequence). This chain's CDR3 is CASSPRVANYGYTF. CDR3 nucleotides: TGTGCCAGCAGCCCCCGGGTAGCTAACTATGGCTACACCTTC.

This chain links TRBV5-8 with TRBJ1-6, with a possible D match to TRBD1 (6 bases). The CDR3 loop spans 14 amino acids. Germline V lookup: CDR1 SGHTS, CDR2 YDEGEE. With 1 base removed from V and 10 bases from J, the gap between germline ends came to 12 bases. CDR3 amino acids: CASSLTGLGSPLHF. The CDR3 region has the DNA TGTGCCAGCAGCTTGACAGGGTTGGGCTCACCCCTCCACTTT.

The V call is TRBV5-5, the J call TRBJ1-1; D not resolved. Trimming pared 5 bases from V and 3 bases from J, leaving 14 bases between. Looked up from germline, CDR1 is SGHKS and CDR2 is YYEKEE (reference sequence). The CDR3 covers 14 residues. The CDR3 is CASSGGGSDTEAFF. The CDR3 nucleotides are TGTGCCAGCAGTGGTGGAGGGTCTGACACTGAAGCTTTCTTT.

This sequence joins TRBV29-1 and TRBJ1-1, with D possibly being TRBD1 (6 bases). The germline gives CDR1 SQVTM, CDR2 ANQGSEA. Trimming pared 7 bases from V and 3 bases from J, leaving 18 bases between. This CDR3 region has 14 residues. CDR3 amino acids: CSARQAERYTEAFF. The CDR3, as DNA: TGCAGCGCTCGACAGGCGGAGCGATACACTGAAGCTTTCTTT.

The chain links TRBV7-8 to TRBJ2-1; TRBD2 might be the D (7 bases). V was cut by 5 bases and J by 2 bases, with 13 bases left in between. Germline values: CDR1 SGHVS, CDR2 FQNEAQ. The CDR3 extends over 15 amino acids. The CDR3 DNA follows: TGTGCCAGCAGCATCCGGGGGGCAGCCTACAATGAGCAGTTCTTC. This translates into CASSIRGAAYNEQFF.

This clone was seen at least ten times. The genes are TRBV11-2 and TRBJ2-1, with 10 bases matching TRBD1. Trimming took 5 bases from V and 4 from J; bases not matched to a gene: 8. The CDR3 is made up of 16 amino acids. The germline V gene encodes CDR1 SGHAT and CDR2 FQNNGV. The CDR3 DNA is TGTGCCAGCAGCACCCGTCCGGGACAGGGGTACAATGAGCAGTTCTTC. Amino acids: CASSTRPGQGYNEQFF.

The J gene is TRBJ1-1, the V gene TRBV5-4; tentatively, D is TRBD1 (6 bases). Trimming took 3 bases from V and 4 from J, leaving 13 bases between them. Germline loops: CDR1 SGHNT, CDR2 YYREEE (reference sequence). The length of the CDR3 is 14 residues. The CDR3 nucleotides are TGTGCCAGCAGCTCCAATGACAGGCCCACTGAAGCTTTCTTT. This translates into CASSSNDRPTEAFF.

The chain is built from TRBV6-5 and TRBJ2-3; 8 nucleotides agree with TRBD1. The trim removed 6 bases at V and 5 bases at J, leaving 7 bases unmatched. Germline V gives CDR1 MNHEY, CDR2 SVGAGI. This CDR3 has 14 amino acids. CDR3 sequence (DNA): TGTGCCAGCAGCCACGACAGGGGCCTAGATACGCAGTATTTT. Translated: CASSHDRGLDTQYF.

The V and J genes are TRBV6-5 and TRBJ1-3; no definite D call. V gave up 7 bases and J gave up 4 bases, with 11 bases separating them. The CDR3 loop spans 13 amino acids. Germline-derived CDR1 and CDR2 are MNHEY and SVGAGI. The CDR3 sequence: CASKRESGNTIYF. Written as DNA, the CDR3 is TGTGCCAGCAAGCGGGAATCCGGAAACACCATATATTTT.

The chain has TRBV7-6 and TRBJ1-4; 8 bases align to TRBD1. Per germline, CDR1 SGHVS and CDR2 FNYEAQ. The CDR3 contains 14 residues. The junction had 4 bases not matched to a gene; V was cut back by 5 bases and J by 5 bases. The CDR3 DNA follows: TGTGCCAGCAGCGTAGGACAGGGCAATGAAAAACTGTTTTTT. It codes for CASSVGQGNEKLFF.

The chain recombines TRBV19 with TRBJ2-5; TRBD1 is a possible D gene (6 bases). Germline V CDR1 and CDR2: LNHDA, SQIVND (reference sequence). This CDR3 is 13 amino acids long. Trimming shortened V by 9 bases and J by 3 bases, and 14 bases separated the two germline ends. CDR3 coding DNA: TGTGCCAGCCAACAGGGAATCGAAGAGACCCAGTACTTC. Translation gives CASQQGIEETQYF.

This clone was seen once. This CDR3 reads CASSVTSTAGTEAFF. The DNA for the CDR3 is TGTGCCAGCAGCGTAACATCGACGGCGGGCACTGAAGCTTTCTTT. This chain joins TRBV14 and TRBJ1-1; D not certain. The CDR3 spans 15 residues. Germline CDR1 and CDR2: SGHDN and FVKESK. Deletions cut 5 bases from V and 4 bases from J, with 17 bases between.

The chain's CDR3 is CASRKQGSDPNEQFF. CDR3 in DNA: TGTGCCAGCAGGAAACAGGGGTCCGACCCCAATGAGCAGTTCTTC. The chain links TRBV6-5 to TRBJ2-1, with 7 bases lining up with TRBD1. Germline CDR1 and CDR2: MNHEY and SVGAGI. The CDR3 is 15 residues long. V lost 6 bases to trimming and J lost 6 bases; unmatched junction nucleotides: 11.

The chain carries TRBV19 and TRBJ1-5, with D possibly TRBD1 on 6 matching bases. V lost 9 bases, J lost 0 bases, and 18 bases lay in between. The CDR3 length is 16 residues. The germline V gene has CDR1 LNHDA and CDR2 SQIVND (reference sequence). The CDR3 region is CARKGVRHYSNQPQHF. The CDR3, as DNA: TGTGCCAGAAAGGGGGTTAGACATTATAGCAATCAGCCCCAGCATTTT.

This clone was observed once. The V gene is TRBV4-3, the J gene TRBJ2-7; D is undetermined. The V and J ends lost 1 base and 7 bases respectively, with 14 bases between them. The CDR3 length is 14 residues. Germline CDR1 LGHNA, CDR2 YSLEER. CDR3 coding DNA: TGCGCCAGCAGCCAAGTCCGCCAGTTCGGGGAGCAGTACTTC. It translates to CASSQVRQFGEQYF.

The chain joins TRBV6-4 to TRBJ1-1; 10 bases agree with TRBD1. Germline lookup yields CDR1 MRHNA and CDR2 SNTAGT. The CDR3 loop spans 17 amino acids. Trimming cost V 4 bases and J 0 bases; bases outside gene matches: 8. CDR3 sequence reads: CASSAPGDRGMNTEAFF. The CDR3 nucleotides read TGTGCCAGCAGTGCCCCAGGGGACAGGGGTATGAACACTGAAGCTTTCTTT.

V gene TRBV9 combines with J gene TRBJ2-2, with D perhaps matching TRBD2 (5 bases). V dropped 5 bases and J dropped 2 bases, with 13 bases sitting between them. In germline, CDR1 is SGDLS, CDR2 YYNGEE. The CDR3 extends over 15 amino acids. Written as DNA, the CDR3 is TGTGCCAGCAGAAAGGGAAGCGGCAACACCGGGGAGCTGTTTTTT. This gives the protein CASRKGSGNTGELFF. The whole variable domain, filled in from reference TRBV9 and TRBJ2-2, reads DSGVTQTPKHLITATGQRVTLRCSPRSGDLSVYWYQQSLDQGLQFLIQYYNGEERAKGNILERFSAQQFPDLHSELNLSSLELGDSALYFCASRKGSGNTGELFFGEGSRLTVL.

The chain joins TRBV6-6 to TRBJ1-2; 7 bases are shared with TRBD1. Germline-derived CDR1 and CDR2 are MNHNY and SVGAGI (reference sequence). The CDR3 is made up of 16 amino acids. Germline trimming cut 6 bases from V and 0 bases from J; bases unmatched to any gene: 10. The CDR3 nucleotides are TGTGCCAGCAGACCCGGGACAGTAAGAACTAACTATGGCTACACCTTC. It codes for CASRPGTVRTNYGYTF.

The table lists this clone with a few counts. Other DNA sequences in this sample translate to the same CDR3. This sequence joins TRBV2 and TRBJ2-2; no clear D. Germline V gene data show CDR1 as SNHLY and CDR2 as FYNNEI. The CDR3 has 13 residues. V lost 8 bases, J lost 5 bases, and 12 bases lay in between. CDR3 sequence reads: CASSVLLTGELFF. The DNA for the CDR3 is TGTGCCAGCTCTGTCCTCTTAACCGGGGAGCTGTTTTTT.

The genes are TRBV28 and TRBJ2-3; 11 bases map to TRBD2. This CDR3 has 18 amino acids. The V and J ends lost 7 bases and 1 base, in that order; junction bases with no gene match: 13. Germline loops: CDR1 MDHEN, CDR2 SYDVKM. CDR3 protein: CASTYSGRAGLGTDTQYF. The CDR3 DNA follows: TGTGCCAGCACCTATAGCGGGAGGGCCGGATTAGGCACAGATACGCAGTATTTT. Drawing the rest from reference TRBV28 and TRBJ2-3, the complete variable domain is DVKVTQSSRYLVKRTGEKVFLECVQDMDHENMFWYRQDPGLGLRLIYFSYDVKMKEKGDIPEGYSVSREKKERFSLILESASTNQTSMYLCASTYSGRAGLGTDTQYFGPGTRLTVL.

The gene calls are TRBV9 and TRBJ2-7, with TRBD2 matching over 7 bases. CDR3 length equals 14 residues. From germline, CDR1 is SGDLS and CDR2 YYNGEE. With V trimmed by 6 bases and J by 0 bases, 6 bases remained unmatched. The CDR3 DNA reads TGTGCCAGCACCCCTGGCGGGAGCTCCTACGAGCAGTACTTC. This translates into CASTPGGSSYEQYF. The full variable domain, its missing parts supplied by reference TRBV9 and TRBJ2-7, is DSGVTQTPKHLITATGQRVTLRCSPRSGDLSVYWYQQSLDQGLQFLIQYYNGEERAKGNILERFSAQQFPDLHSELNLSSLELGDSALYFCASTPGGSSYEQYFGPGTRLTVT.

The chain's CDR3 is CASSQDGGTWNEQFF. CDR3 coding DNA: TGTGCCAGCAGCCAAGATGGGGGGACCTGGAATGAGCAGTTCTTC. The chain is built from TRBV3-1 (or the pseudogene TRBV3-2) and TRBJ2-1; a weak D match, TRBD2 (6 bases). There are 15 residues in the CDR3. In germline, CDR1 is LGHDT, CDR2 YNNKEL (reference sequence). V was cut by 0 bases and J by 7 bases, with 13 bases left in between.